The rows below give T cell receptor beta chains drawn from one sample of a study of sequential checkpoint blockade in melanoma. Sequenced by immunoSEQ multiplex PCR; TCRdb stores in-frame clones only, minus some. The sample records around 2,900 clones, 20% to 30% being singletons. This specimen consisted of tumor tissue (inferred from file names), obtained from a patient given nivolumab and ipilimumab in sequence. These receptors were obtained from a human donor with melanoma. CDR3s include the opening cysteine and the closing phenylalanine or tryptophan. D genes are given only for firm matches. For some rows the clone size is stated as once, few or many, or as a class when expanded; others skip it.

J gene,clone size,D gene,V gene,CDR3 DNA,CDR3 protein
TRBJ2-6,few,-,TRBV9,TGTGCCAGCAGCGCTCCAAAGTTCTCTGGGGCCAACGTCCTGACTTTC,CASSAPKFSGANVLTF
TRBJ2-1,-,-,TRBV6-8,TGTGCCAGCAGTTACTCGAGTACCAATGAGCAGTTCTTC,CASSYSSTNEQFF
TRBJ2-3,few,-,TRBV11-3,TGTGCCAGCAGCCTCCGGATGGGAGATTCAGATACGCAGTATTTT,CASSLRMGDSDTQYF
TRBJ1-2,-,-,TRBV19,TGTGCCAGTAGTTACAGTCTGAACTATGGCTACACCTTC,CASSYSLNYGYTF
TRBJ2-7,-,TRBD1,TRBV6-8,TGTGCCAGCAGCCCCTACAGGGGGCTCTCCTACGAGCAGTACTTC,CASSPYRGLSYEQYF
TRBJ1-1,-,-,TRBV15,TGTGCCACCAGCAGAGATAAAATAGGGAACACTGAAGCTTTCTTT,CATSRDKIGNTEAFF
TRBJ1-5,-,-,TRBV5-1,TGCGCCAGCAGCTTGGACGGTCAGGGCAATCAGCCCCAGCATTTT,CASSLDGQGNQPQHF
TRBJ1-4,few,-,TRBV6-8,TGTGCCAGCAGTTACGGAGGAACTAATGAAAAACTGTTTTTT,CASSYGGTNEKLFF
TRBJ2-1,-,-,TRBV6-8,TGTGCCAGCAGTGATACGGGGGGCGCCTACAATGAGCAGTTCTTC,CASSDTGGAYNEQFF
TRBJ2-3,-,-,TRBV28,TGTGCCAGCAGTCTTAGCGGCACAGATACGCAGTATTTT,CASSLSGTDTQYF
TRBJ2-7,medium-sized,TRBD1,TRBV12-5,TGTGCCAGCACCTGGGGTACAGGGGACTACGAGCAGTACTTC,CASTWGTGDYEQYF
TRBJ1-1,few,-,TRBV29-1,TGCAGCGTTGAGGGACAAAGCACTGAAGCTTTCTTT,CSVEGQSTEAFF
TRBJ2-5,medium-sized,TRBD2,TRBV12-5,TGTGCCAGCCAAAAGCGGGGGGGCCGTAAGACCCAGTACTTC,CASQKRGGRKTQYF
TRBJ2-2,few,-,TRBV6-8,TGTGCCAGCAGTTCGTACAGGGCGACCGGCACCGGGGAGCTGTTTTTT,CASSSYRATGTGELFF
TRBJ1-1,-,TRBD1,TRBV18,TGTGCCAGCTCACTAGGGACAGCCAACACTGAAGCTTTCTTT,CASSLGTANTEAFF
TRBJ2-2,few,TRBD1,TRBV11-3,TGTGCCAGCAGCATAACCGGGACAGGGAACACCGGGGAGCTGTTTTTT,CASSITGTGNTGELFF
TRBJ1-1,-,-,TRBV9,TGTGCCAGCAGCGTAGAACCCGCATCTGGGGTGAACACTGAAGCTTTCTTT,CASSVEPASGVNTEAFF
TRBJ2-2,few,-,TRBV4-1,TGCGCCAGCAGCCAAGAATCCCCACGGACGGCTGGCACCGGGGAGCTGTTTTTT,CASSQESPRTAGTGELFF
TRBJ1-2,medium-sized,-,TRBV11-3,TGTGCCAGCAGCCTATTCCCGGGACCGCAAACCGGTTTCTATGGCTACACCTTC,CASSLFPGPQTGFYGYTF
TRBJ2-1,medium-sized,TRBD2,TRBV9,TGTGCCAGCAGCGTAGTAAAGCTAGCGGGGGGGCATGAGCAGTTCTTC,CASSVVKLAGGHEQFF
TRBJ1-1,-,TRBD1,TRBV29-1,TGCAGCGGCGAACAGGGGGTTGGCACTGAAGCTTTCTTT,CSGEQGVGTEAFF
TRBJ1-3,few,-,TRBV28,TGTGCCAGCGGGGAGACCAACCCTGGAAACACCATATATTTT,CASGETNPGNTIYF
TRBJ2-3,-,-,TRBV10-2,TGCGCCAGCAGTGAGCCAGGGATGGCAGATACGCAGTATTTT,CASSEPGMADTQYF
TRBJ1-5,-,TRBD1,TRBV5-1,TGCGCCAGCAGCTTGGGACAGGGTCCCAATCAGCCCCAGCATTTT,CASSLGQGPNQPQHF
TRBJ2-7,-,-,TRBV11-3,TGTGCCAGCAGCTTAGACTCTGTGTCCTACGAGCAGTACTTC,CASSLDSVSYEQYF
TRBJ2-4,few,-,TRBV9,TGTGCCAGCAGCGTAGCCCCCCGTACGGACATTCAGTACTTC,CASSVAPRTDIQYF
TRBJ2-7,many,-,TRBV23-1,TGCGCCAGCAGCTTAGTAAGCTCCTACGAGCAGTACTTC,CASSLVSSYEQYF
TRBJ2-7,few,TRBD1,TRBV11-3,TGTGCCAGCAGCTTAGTGCGGGACAGGGGGTTCGAGCAGTACTTC,CASSLVRDRGFEQYF
TRBJ2-1,-,-,TRBV12-2,TGTGTTACGCGGATTTCCTCCTCCTACAATGAGCAGTTCTTC,CVTRISSSYNEQFF
TRBJ1-2,few,-,TRBV6-8,TGTGCCAGCACCGACAGTGACTATGGCTACACCTTC,CASTDSDYGYTF
TRBJ1-1,medium-sized,-,TRBV11-3,TGTGCCAGCAGCTCTACGCTCAGGACGGAAAACACTGAAGCTTTCTTT,CASSSTLRTENTEAFF
TRBJ2-7,-,TRBD1,TRBV6-1,TGTGCCAGCAGTGAAGACGGGGGACAGGGGGCCGACGAGCAGTACTTC,CASSEDGGQGADEQYF
TRBJ2-3,-,TRBD1,TRBV6-8,TGTGCCAGCAGTGTAGGGACAGGGGTTGGCACAGATACGCAGTATTTT,CASSVGTGVGTDTQYF
TRBJ2-3,-,TRBD2,TRBV29-1,TGCAGCGTTGAAGTTCCTCGGGCTAGCGGGGTCACAGATACGCAGTATTTT,CSVEVPRASGVTDTQYF
TRBJ1-1,-,-,TRBV19,TGTGCCAGTAGTATCCTCAGTTCCAACACTGAAGCTTTCTTT,CASSILSSNTEAFF
TRBJ1-3,-,TRBD1,TRBV6-8,TGTGCCAGCCAGGGACAGGGCGCTGGAAACACCATATATTTT,CASQGQGAGNTIYF
TRBJ2-1,-,TRBD2,TRBV30,TGTGCCTGGTTTACCGGGACTAGCGGGAGTGGTGAGCAGTTCTTC,CAWFTGTSGSGEQFF
TRBJ2-3,medium-sized,-,TRBV6-8,TGTGCCAGCAGTTACTCGAGCAGGGTTAGGGGCACAGATACGCAGTATTTT,CASSYSSRVRGTDTQYF
TRBJ1-3,medium-sized,-,TRBV11-3,TGTGCCAGCAGCCCGCACAGGGATGGAAACACCATATATTTT,CASSPHRDGNTIYF
TRBJ1-1,few,-,TRBV30,TGTGCCTGGAATGTTGAACTTTACACTGAAGCTTTCTTT,CAWNVELYTEAFF
TRBJ1-5,-,-,TRBV19,TGTGCCAGTAGTATCGTATATAGCAATCAGCCCCAGCATTTT,CASSIVYSNQPQHF
TRBJ2-1,few,-,TRBV6-8,TGTGCCACTAGGGGTGGGGGCAGCTCCTACAATGAGCAGTTCTTC,CATRGGGSSYNEQFF
TRBJ2-3,-,-,TRBV6-8,TGTGCCAGCAGTTACGTCAAATTACGGGGAGATACGCAGTATTTT,CASSYVKLRGDTQYF
TRBJ2-2,once,TRBD2,TRBV29-1,TGCAGCGGATCCAAGCGGGGGGCCCGGGAGCTGTTTTTT,CSGSKRGARELFF
TRBJ2-1,few,-,TRBV28,TGTGCCAGCAGTCCCCCCTTCGACGGTACCTACAATGAGCAGTTCTTC,CASSPPFDGTYNEQFF
TRBJ2-3,-,TRBD1,TRBV5-1,TGCGCCAGCAGCTTGGACAGGGGATTGACAGATACGCAGTATTTT,CASSLDRGLTDTQYF
TRBJ1-4,-,-,TRBV19,TGTGCCAGCCGGCTGGCCCGGACAGTTGCAACTAATGAAAAACTGTTTTTT,CASRLARTVATNEKLFF